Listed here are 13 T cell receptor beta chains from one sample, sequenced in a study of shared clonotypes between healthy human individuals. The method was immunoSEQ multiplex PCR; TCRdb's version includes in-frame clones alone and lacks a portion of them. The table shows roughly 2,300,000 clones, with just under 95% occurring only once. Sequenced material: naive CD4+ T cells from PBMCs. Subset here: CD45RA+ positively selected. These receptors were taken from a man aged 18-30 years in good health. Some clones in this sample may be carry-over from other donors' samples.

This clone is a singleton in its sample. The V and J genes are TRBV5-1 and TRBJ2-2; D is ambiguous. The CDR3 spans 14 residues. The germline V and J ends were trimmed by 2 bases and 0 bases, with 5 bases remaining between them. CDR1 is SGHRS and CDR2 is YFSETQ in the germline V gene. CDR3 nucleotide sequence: TGCGCCAGCAGCTTAAGCCCGAACACCGGGGAGCTGTTTTTT. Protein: CASSLSPNTGELFF.

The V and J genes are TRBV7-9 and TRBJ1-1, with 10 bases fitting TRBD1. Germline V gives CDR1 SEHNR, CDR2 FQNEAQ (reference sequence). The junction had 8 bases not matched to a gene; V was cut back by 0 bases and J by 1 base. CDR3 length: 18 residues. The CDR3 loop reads CASSLAFGTGAGNTEAFF. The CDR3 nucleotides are TGTGCCAGCAGCTTAGCGTTTGGGACAGGGGCCGGGAACACTGAAGCTTTCTTT.

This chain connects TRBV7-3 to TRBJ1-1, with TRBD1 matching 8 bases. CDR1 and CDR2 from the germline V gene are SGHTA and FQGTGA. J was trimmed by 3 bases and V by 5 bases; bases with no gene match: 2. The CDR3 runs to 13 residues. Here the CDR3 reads CASSTGGYTEAFF. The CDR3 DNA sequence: TGTGCCAGCAGCACAGGGGGGTACACTGAAGCTTTCTTT.

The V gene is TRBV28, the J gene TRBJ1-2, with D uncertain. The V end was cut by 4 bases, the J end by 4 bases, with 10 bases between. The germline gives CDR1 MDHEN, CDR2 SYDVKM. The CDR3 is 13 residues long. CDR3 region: CASSYGDFYGYTF. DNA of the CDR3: TGTGCCAGCAGTTATGGAGACTTCTATGGCTACACCTTC.

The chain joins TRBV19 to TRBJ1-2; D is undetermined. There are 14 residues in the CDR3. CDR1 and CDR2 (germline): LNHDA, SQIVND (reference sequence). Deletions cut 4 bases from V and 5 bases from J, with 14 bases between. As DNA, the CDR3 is TGTGCCAGTAGTAGAAACAGTCCTGCGTATGGCTACACCTTC. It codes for CASSRNSPAYGYTF.

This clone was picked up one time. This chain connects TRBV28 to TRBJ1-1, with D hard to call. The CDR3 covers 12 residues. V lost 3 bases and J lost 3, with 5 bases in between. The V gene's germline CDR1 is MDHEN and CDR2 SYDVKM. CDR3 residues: CASSLAHTEAFF. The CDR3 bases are TGTGCCAGCAGTTTGGCGCACACTGAAGCTTTCTTT.

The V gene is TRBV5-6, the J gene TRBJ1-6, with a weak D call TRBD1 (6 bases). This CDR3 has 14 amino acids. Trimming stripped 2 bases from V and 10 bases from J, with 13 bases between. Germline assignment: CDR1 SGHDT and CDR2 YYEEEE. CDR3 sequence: CASSFDRRYSPLHF. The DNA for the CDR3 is TGTGCCAGCAGCTTTGACAGGAGGTACTCACCCCTCCACTTT.

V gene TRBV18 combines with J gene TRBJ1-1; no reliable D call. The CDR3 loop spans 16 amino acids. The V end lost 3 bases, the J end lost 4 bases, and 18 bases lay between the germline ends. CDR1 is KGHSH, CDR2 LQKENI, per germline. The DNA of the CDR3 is TGTGCCAGCTCACCCCAAGGGTTAAAGGTAGGCACTGAAGCTTTCTTT. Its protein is CASSPQGLKVGTEAFF. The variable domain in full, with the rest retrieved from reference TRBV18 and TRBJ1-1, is NAGVMQNPRHLVRRRGQEARLRCSPMKGHSHVYWYRQLPEEGLKFMVYLQKENIIDESGMPKERFSAEFPKEGPSILRIQQVVRGDSAAYFCASSPQGLKVGTEAFFGQGTRLTVV.

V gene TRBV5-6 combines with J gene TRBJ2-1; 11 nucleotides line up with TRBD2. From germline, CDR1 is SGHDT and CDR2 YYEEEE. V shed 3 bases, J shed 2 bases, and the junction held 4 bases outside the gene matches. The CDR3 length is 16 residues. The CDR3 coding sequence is TGTGCCAGCAGCTATCAGGGACTAGCGGCCTACAATGAGCAGTTCTTC. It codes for CASSYQGLAAYNEQFF.

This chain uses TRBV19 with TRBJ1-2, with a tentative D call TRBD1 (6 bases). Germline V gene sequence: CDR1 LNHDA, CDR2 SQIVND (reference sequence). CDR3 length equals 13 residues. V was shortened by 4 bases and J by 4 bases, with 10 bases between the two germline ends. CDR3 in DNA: TGTGCCAGTAGTACAGGACAGTTCTATGGCTACACCTTC. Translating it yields CASSTGQFYGYTF.

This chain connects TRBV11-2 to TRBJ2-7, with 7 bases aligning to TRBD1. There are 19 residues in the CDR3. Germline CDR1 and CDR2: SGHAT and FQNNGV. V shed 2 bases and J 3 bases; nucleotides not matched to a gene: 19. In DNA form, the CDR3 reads TGTGCCAGCAGCTTAAAGGGGACAGCGGCCATGCTATTCCGCTACGAGCAGTACTTC. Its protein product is CASSLKGTAAMLFRYEQYF.

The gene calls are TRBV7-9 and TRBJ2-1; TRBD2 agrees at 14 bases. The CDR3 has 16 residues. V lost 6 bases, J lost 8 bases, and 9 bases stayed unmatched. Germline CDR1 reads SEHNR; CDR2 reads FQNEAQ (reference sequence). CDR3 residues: CASRAGLAGAGDEQFF. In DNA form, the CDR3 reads TGTGCCAGCAGGGCGGGACTAGCGGGAGCCGGGGATGAGCAGTTCTTC.

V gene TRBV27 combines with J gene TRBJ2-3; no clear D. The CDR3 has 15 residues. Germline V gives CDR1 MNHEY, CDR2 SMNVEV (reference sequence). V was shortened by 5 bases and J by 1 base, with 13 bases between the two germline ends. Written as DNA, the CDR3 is TGTGCCAGCAGTACACGGACGGATCGCACAGATACGCAGTATTTT. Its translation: CASSTRTDRTDTQYF.